The 9 T cell receptor beta chains below all came from one sample that was sequenced in a study of blood T cells in healthy people across ages. PCR was performed a second time for about 7 to 12 cycles using a sample-barcoded 5' primer and a J-beta primer mix. In TCRdb, the 5' RACE reads were re-called with MiXCR into one record per CDR3 protein. Among 1 million to 1.2 million distinct CDR3 sequences listed, 35% to 40% were seen once. Material for sequencing was blood. The receptors derive from a man younger than 30 in good health.

V usage is TRBV7-2 and J usage is TRBJ1-1; D is unresolved. Looked up from germline, CDR1 is SGHTA and CDR2 is FQGNSA. V gave up 1 base and J gave up 1 base, with 13 bases separating them. The CDR3 runs to 16 residues. The DNA for the CDR3 is TGTGCCAGCAGCTTAGTCTCGGCAAAGTCGAACACTGAAGCTTTCTTT. Its protein product is CASSLVSAKSNTEAFF.

The V call is TRBV6-6, the J call TRBJ2-4; 12 nucleotides align to TRBD2. TRBJ2-7 matches the DNA end more closely, so the J call is doubtful. The CDR3 is 16 amino acids. In germline, CDR1 is MNHNY, CDR2 SVGAGI (reference sequence). The CDR3 sequence is CASSSRTSGAIYEQYF. The CDR3 nucleotides read TGTGCCAGCAGTTCCCGGACTAGCGGGGCGATATACGAGCAGTACTTC.

The chain employs TRBV6-2 or TRBV6-3 and TRBJ2-1; D gene ambiguous. The V gene's germline CDR1 is MNHEY and CDR2 SVGEGT. The V and J ends lost 0 bases and 9 bases respectively, with 12 bases between them. The CDR3 consists of 14 residues. CDR3 residues: CASSYSTASSEQFF. The CDR3 nucleotides read TGTGCCAGCAGTTACTCGACGGCCAGCTCTGAGCAGTTCTTC.

A few counts support this clonotype. The chain carries TRBV11-2 and TRBJ2-1; possibly TRBD1 or TRBD2 for D (5 bases each). Germline values: CDR1 SGHAT, CDR2 FQNNGV. This CDR3 has 13 residues. V lost 5 bases and J 9 bases, leaving 14 bases between the germline ends. The CDR3 reads CASSLGGRSEQFF. The CDR3 nucleotides are TGTGCCAGCAGCCTTGGGGGACGGAGTGAGCAGTTCTTC.

This clonotype was seen a handful of times. The chain recombines TRBV12-5 with TRBJ1-2; 9 nucleotides align to TRBD1. Trimming cost V 6 bases and J 8 bases; bases outside gene matches: 10. CDR3 length: 14 amino acids. Germline CDR1 and CDR2: LGHNT and FRNRAP. The CDR3 is CASGSPGQGWGYTF. As DNA, the CDR3 is TGTGCTAGTGGCTCACCGGGACAGGGTTGGGGCTACACCTTC.

This clonotype was seen more than once but under ten times. The chain recombines TRBV18 with TRBJ1-6; TRBD1 matches at 9 bases. V was clipped by 2 bases and J by 10 bases; unmatched bases: 6. Germline V gene sequence: CDR1 KGHSH, CDR2 LQKENI. The CDR3 is made up of 15 amino acids. CDR3 sequence: CASSPGQGSGSPLHF. For the CDR3, the DNA is TGTGCCAGCTCACCAGGACAGGGGAGTGGGTCACCCCTCCACTTT.

The chain joins TRBV5-5 to TRBJ1-4; perhaps TRBD1 as D (5 bases). The CDR3 totals 14 residues. Per the germline V gene, CDR1 is SGHKS and CDR2 is YYEKEE (reference sequence). Trimming left V 2 bases short and J 7 bases short, with 12 bases between. CDR3 sequence reads: CASSFRREGEKLFF. The CDR3 DNA reads TGTGCCAGCAGCTTTCGCAGGGAAGGTGAAAAACTGTTTTTT.

Only one count was recorded for this clonotype. The gene calls are TRBV4-3 and TRBJ1-3, with D perhaps TRBD1 (5 bases). Per germline, CDR1 LGHNA and CDR2 YSLEER. V lost 1 base and J 4 bases, leaving 17 bases between the germline ends. The CDR3 extends over 17 amino acids. CDR3 residues: CASSQGARTPAGNTIYF. CDR3 sequence (DNA): TGCGCCAGCAGCCAAGGTGCCAGGACACCGGCAGGAAACACCATATATTTT.

The chain links TRBV2 to TRBJ1-2; a possible D gene is TRBD1 (6 bases). Germline V CDR1 and CDR2: SNHLY, FYNNEI. Between the trimmed V and J ends, which lost 7 bases and 2 bases, there was a span of 14 bases. The CDR3 has 14 residues. The CDR3 loop reads CASNGDIANYGYTF. Here the CDR3 DNA reads TGTGCCAGCAATGGGGACATAGCCAACTATGGCTACACCTTC.